This TCR beta chain was identified in a study of identical twins. Findings and caveats of the study: Cross-sectional statistics underpinned the conclusions; the same donors were not followed.

Comments on this clonotype: Its antigen is unidentified.

TCRdb re-called the 5' RACE reads with MiXCR, one entry per CDR3 protein. The sample carries just over 500,000 distinct CDR3 sequences, less than 25% recorded once. Germline CDR1 reads DFQATT; CDR2 reads SNEGSKA (reference sequence). The CDR3 is 12 residues long. V lost 5 bases, J lost 6 bases, and 13 bases lay in between. The sample also formed part of further work on T cells expressing NK-cell markers. That work adds: Leadership of the CD3+CD56-NKG2C+ fraction also belonged to these clonotypes in several donors.

The chain couples TRBV20-1 to TRBJ2-5; D unresolved. This receptor was obtained from a woman under 30 in good health. The material sequenced was CD4+ T cells sorted from blood. CDR3 region: CSAPSGRKTQYF. The CDR3 DNA reads as TGCAGTGCTCCTAGTGGTCGAAAGACCCAGTACTTC.